This T cell receptor beta chain was recorded in a study of blood T cells in healthy people across ages. Study-level background: In model experiments, template switching was able to capture about one barcoded beta molecule for every two T cells that were present.

With a J-beta primer mix and a sample-barcoded 5' primer, a second PCR ran about 6 to 11 cycles. TCRdb passed the 5' RACE reads through MiXCR, listing each CDR3 protein once. The repertoire holds 1.5 million to 2 million distinct CDR3 sequences, with 28% as singletons. For this clonotype: A much bigger clone sits one base away, suggesting this may be a read error.

This CDR3 is 14 amino acids long. The V gene end was trimmed by 5 bases and the J gene end by 3 bases; junction bases not matched to a gene: 6. At least 7 million PBMCs were isolated per sample. RNA extraction gave at least 5 micrograms of total RNA per sample. The sample was blood. The TCR originated in a woman aged 25 to 39 in good health. V gene TRBV12-3 or TRBV12-4 combines with J gene TRBJ2-7; TRBD1 matches 8 bases. The CDR3 loop reads CASSEDREDYEQYF. The CDR3 region has the DNA TGTGCCAGCAGTGAGGACAGGGAGGACTACGAGCAGTACTTC.